The entry that follows covers one T cell receptor beta chain sequence. Antigen specificity is unknown. The primer mix had 60 Vbeta and 13 Jbeta primers. Profiling relied on immunoSEQ multiplex PCR, and the TCRdb table lists in-frame clones only, not all of them. The sample holds under 200,000 clones, roughly four fifths seen once. This specimen comes from a study of cytomegalovirus exposure and HLA in healthy donors. Overall study findings and caveats: Judged likely to be a sequencing artifact was a cluster of highly shared sequence variants.

CDR3 size: 15 residues. The germline gives CDR1 LNHNV, CDR2 YYDKDF (reference sequence). J lost 8 bases, V lost 6 bases, and 12 bases had no gene match. The origin of this receptor is a man between 40 and 49 years old in good health and CMV-seropositive. Sample: PBMCs. The chain combines TRBV15 with TRBJ1-4; TRBD1 matches 7 bases. The CDR3 sequence is CATRATGTAKEKLFF. The CDR3 region has the DNA TGTGCCACCAGGGCGACCGGGACAGCAAAAGAAAAACTGTTTTTT.